Sequencing of this T cell receptor beta chain was carried out in a study of early T cells in non-severe SARS-CoV-2 infection. In the library, individual cDNA molecules carried attached unique molecular identifiers. TCRdb recomputed calls from the 5' RACE reads with MiXCR, one row per CDR3 protein. The repertoire holds roughly 64,000 distinct CDR3 sequences, with 10% to 12% as singletons. From germline, CDR1 is LGHDT and CDR2 YNNKEL (reference sequence). The germline V and J ends were trimmed by 1 base and 9 bases, with 15 bases remaining between them. The CDR3 runs to 15 residues. A few counts support this clonotype.

The chain uses TRBV3-1 and TRBJ2-2; a possible D gene is TRBD2 (6 bases). This receptor was identified in an adult who was a healthcare worker with PCR-confirmed SARS-CoV-2 infection or an uninfected control (not recorded which). Sequencing was performed on whole blood, taken at baseline. Here the CDR3 DNA reads TGTGCCAGCAGCCAAGTGGGGGGTACGCTAAGGGAGCTGTTTTTT. It is translated as CASSQVGGTLRELFF.